The sequence of this T cell receptor beta chain was determined in a study of shared clonotypes between healthy human individuals. V was trimmed by 5 bases and J by 4 bases, leaving 11 bases between them. Looked up from germline, CDR1 is SGHRS and CDR2 is YFSETQ. The CDR3 totals 13 residues. Clones were sequenced by immunoSEQ multiplex PCR, and TCRdb holds only the in-frame ones, with some missing. The top ten clones hold 0.36% of a sample with more than 1,200,000 clones, approximately 98.5% of them seen once. This clone has a single count. This clonotype originated in a man aged 25 to 40 in good health. The J gene is TRBJ2-3, the V gene TRBV5-1, with a tentative D call TRBD1 (5 bases). Sequencing was carried out using naive CD4+ T cells sorted from blood. Subset denoted: CD45RA+ positively selected. In DNA form, the CDR3 reads TGCGCCAGCAGTAGCCTAGGGGCAGATACGCAGTATTTT. As protein: CASSSLGADTQYF.